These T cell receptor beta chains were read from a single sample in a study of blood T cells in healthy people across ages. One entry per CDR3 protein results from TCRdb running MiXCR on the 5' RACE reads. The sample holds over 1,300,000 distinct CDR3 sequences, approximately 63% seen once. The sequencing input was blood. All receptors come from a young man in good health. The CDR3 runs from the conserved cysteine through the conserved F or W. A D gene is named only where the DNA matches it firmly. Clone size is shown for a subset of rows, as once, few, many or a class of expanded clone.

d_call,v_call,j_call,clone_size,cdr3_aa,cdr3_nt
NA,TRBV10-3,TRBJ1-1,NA,CAIGEGDAMNTEAFF,TGTGCCATAGGTGAGGGGGACGCCATGAACACTGAAGCTTTCTTT
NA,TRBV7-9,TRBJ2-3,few,CASTNPFEVGLPSTDTQYF,TGTGCCAGCACCAATCCATTCGAGGTTGGACTCCCTAGCACAGATACGCAGTATTTT
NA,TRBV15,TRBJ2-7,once,CATASLPNEQYF,TGTGCCACCGCGTCCTTACCGAACGAGCAGTACTTC
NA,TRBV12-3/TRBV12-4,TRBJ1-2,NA,CASKPPGLLYGYTF,TGTGCCAGCAAACCACCGGGACTGCTCTATGGCTACACCTTC
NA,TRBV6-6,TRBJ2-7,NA,CASSDSALKEQYF,TGTGCCAGCAGTGACTCGGCGCTGAAGGAGCAGTACTTC
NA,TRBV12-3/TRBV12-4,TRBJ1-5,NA,CASSLKGQLLNQPQHF,TGTGCCAGCAGTTTAAAAGGGCAGTTACTCAATCAGCCCCAGCATTTT
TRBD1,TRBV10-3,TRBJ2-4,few,CAISEYLKTGRENIQYF,TGTGCCATCAGTGAATACCTCAAGACAGGGCGGGAAAACATTCAGTACTTC
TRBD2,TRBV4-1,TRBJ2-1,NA,CASSQLAGTRQFF,TGCGCCAGCAGCCAATTAGCCGGGACTAGGCAGTTCTTC
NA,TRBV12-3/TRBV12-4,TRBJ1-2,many,CASSSGGGYTF,TGTGCCAGCAGTTCGGGTGGTGGCTACACCTTC
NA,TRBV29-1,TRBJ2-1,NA,CSVEGGEYETQFF,TGCAGCGTTGAGGGCGGGGAGTACGAGACCCAGTTCTTC
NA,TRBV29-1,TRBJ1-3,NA,CSATTPGAGNTIYF,TGCAGCGCCACCACTCCCGGGGCTGGAAACACCATATATTTT
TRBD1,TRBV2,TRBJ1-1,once,CATLTTQGGTEAFF,TGTGCTACCCTTACCACGCAGGGGGGGACTGAAGCTTTCTTT
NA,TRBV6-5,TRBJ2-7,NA,CASSYSSWGSYNEQYF,TGTGCCAGCAGTTACTCGAGTTGGGGCTCCTACAATGAGCAGTACTTC
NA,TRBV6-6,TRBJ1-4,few,CASSRPNEKLFF,TGTGCCAGCAGCAGACCTAATGAAAAACTGTTTTTT
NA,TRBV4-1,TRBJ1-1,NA,CASSQQGSMNTEAFF,TGCGCCAGCAGCCAACAGGGGTCCATGAACACTGAAGCTTTCTTT
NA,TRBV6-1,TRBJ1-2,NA,CASSDPESGYTF,TGTGCCAGCAGTGATCCAGAGAGTGGCTACACCTTC
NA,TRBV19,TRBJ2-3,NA,CASSRQTGSSTDTQYF,TGTGCCAGTAGTAGACAGACAGGTTCTAGCACAGATACGCAGTATTTT
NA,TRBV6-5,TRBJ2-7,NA,CASSYGSGSYEQYF,TGTGCCAGCAGTTACGGTTCGGGCTCCTACGAGCAGTACTTC
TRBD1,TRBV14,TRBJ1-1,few,CASSQVTGGRAEAFF,TGTGCCAGCAGCCAAGTAACAGGGGGTCGAGCTGAAGCTTTCTTT
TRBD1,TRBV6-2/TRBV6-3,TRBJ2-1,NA,CASSYQRQGTDEQFF,TGTGCCAGCAGTTACCAGAGACAGGGTACGGATGAGCAGTTCTTC
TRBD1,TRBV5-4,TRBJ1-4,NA,CASSFTGAKEKLFF,TGTGCCAGCAGCTTCACAGGGGCGAAAGAAAAACTGTTTTTT
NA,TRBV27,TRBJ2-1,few,CASSLVGVVGSYNEQFF,TGTGCCAGCAGTTTGGTGGGGGTCGTAGGATCCTACAATGAGCAGTTCTTC